A single sample is the source of the 13 T cell receptor beta chains below, sequenced in a study of blood T cell repertoires in COVID-19 (dated by TCRdb to the early 2020s). Library method: the immunoSEQ multiplex PCR assay. In TCRdb, the immuneACCESS table is reduced to in-frame sequences with V and J assigned. These tables do not hold every clone; where another copy was compared, an unresolved V gene accounts for under half, and the others remain unexplained. Here the sample has around 150,000 clones; about 90% occur a single time. The ten largest clones add up to about 10% of the sample. Specimen: peripheral blood. The receptors stem from a man aged 45-65 years with active or convalescent COVID-19.

The chain couples TRBV28 to TRBJ1-6, with D perhaps TRBD1 (5 bases). V was clipped by 8 bases and J by 10 bases, with 9 bases between them. The CDR3 consists of 11 residues. The germline V gene encodes CDR1 MDHEN and CDR2 SYDVKM. The CDR3 nucleotides read TGTGCCAGCGGGAGGGGATCACCCCTCCACTTT. Encoded protein: CASGRGSPLHF.

CDR3 sequence: CASSLAGEVNTEAFF. In nucleotides, the CDR3 is TGCGCCAGCAGCTTGGCCGGGGAAGTGAACACTGAAGCTTTCTTT. This chain connects TRBV5-1 to TRBJ1-1, with D hard to call. The CDR3 loop spans 15 amino acids. V lost 0 bases and J 0 bases, leaving 9 bases between the germline ends. Germline V gene sequence: CDR1 SGHRS, CDR2 YFSETQ.

The V and J genes are TRBV28 and TRBJ2-7; TRBD1 agrees at 9 bases. Trimming cost V 6 bases and J 4 bases; bases outside gene matches: 7. The CDR3 covers 14 residues. CDR1 is MDHEN and CDR2 is SYDVKM in the germline V gene. The CDR3 loop is CASRLTGGAYEQYF. The CDR3 nucleotides are TGTGCCAGCAGACTAACAGGGGGCGCTTACGAGCAGTACTTC.

This sequence joins TRBV11-3 and TRBJ1-1; D remains ambiguous. This CDR3 contains 13 residues. Deletions cut 3 bases from V and 3 bases from J, with 8 bases between. The germline V gene encodes CDR1 SGHNT and CDR2 YENEEA. The CDR3 region has the DNA TGTGCCAGCAGCTTTGCAGTTGACACTGAAGCTTTCTTT. It yields the protein CASSFAVDTEAFF.

This clone was counted once. The V and J genes are TRBV28 and TRBJ1-5; 12 bases line up with TRBD1. Germline V gives CDR1 MDHEN, CDR2 SYDVKM. Trimming removed 6 bases from V and 6 bases from J; junction bases left unmatched: 9. This CDR3 spans 16 amino acids. For the CDR3, the DNA is TGTGCCAGCAGGGGATTAGGGACAGGGGGCGGTCAGCCCCAGCATTTT. Translating it yields CASRGLGTGGGQPQHF.

This chain connects TRBV4-3 to TRBJ1-6, with D possibly matching TRBD1 (5 bases). V was clipped by 0 bases and J by 0 bases, with 12 bases between them. From germline, CDR1 is LGHNA and CDR2 YSLEER. CDR3 length: 18 amino acids. In DNA, the CDR3 is TGCGCCAGCAGCCAAGAGATCGGGGGAAGCTCCTATAATTCACCCCTCCACTTT. This translates into CASSQEIGGSSYNSPLHF.

The chain uses TRBV24-1 and TRBJ2-3; 7 bases are a match to TRBD1. The CDR3 totals 15 residues. With 1 base clipped from V and 3 bases from J, the junction kept 3 bases outside the gene matches. Per germline, CDR1 KGHDR and CDR2 SFDVKD. CDR3 bases: TGTGCCACCAGTGATTTTGACAGGGAGACAGATACGCAGTATTTT. Translating gives CATSDFDRETDTQYF.

This chain joins TRBV6-2 or TRBV6-3 and TRBJ1-5; tentatively, D is TRBD1 (6 bases). Germline V gene lookup returns CDR1 MNHEY and CDR2 SVGEGT. Trimming took 0 bases from V and 3 from J, leaving 9 bases between them. This CDR3 spans 15 amino acids. The CDR3 protein is CASSYSGQLNQPQHF. For the CDR3, the DNA is TGTGCCAGCAGTTACTCCGGACAGCTCAATCAGCCCCAGCATTTT.

The chain combines TRBV11-1 with TRBJ2-1, with 13 bases identical to TRBD2. V lost 6 bases to trimming and J lost 7 bases; unmatched junction nucleotides: 9. CDR1 is SGHAT, CDR2 FQDESV, per germline (reference sequence). The CDR3 is 16 residues long. The CDR3 sequence: CASRGPGLAGLNEQFF. CDR3 bases: TGTGCCAGCAGGGGACCGGGACTAGCGGGACTGAATGAGCAGTTCTTC.

V and J are TRBV19 and TRBJ1-5; perhaps TRBD1 as D (5 bases). Germline lookup yields CDR1 LNHDA and CDR2 SQIVND (reference sequence). The CDR3 extends over 17 amino acids. V was shortened by 3 bases and J by 6 bases, with 21 bases between the two germline ends. The CDR3 loop reads CASSMYGVEGVFQPQHF. The CDR3 nucleotides are TGTGCCAGTAGTATGTATGGAGTAGAAGGGGTATTTCAGCCCCAGCATTTT. The full variable domain, completed using reference TRBV19 and TRBJ1-5, is DGGITQSPKYLFRKEGQNVTLSCEQNLNHDAMYWYRQDPGQGLRLIYYSQIVNDFQKGDIAEGYSVSREKKESFPLTVTSAQKNPTAFYLCASSMYGVEGVFQPQHFGDGTRLSIL.

The chain uses TRBV7-2 and TRBJ1-5, with TRBD1 identical over 8 bases. The V segment lost 2 bases and the J segment 7 bases; nucleotides outside the gene matches: 4. This CDR3 has 14 residues. CDR1 is SGHTA and CDR2 is FQGNSA in the germline V gene. This CDR3 is CASSLQGAGQPQHF. CDR3 nucleotide sequence: TGTGCCAGCAGCTTACAGGGGGCGGGACAGCCCCAGCATTTT.

V is TRBV2 and J is TRBJ1-5; D is undetermined. Germline V gives CDR1 SNHLY, CDR2 FYNNEI. V lost 6 bases and J lost 0, with 6 bases in between. The CDR3 is 13 amino acids. This CDR3 reads CASRRDSNQPQHF. Here the CDR3 DNA reads TGTGCCAGCAGGAGAGATAGCAATCAGCCCCAGCATTTT.

This clone occurred a few times. The J gene is TRBJ1-4, the V gene TRBV12-3 or TRBV12-4, with 7 bases lining up with TRBD1. J gave up 8 bases and V 3 bases, and 3 bases lay outside the gene matches. This CDR3 is built from 13 residues. The CDR3 loop reads CASSFQGEEKLFF. CDR3 nucleotide sequence: TGTGCCAGCAGTTTCCAGGGGGAGGAAAAACTGTTTTTT.